This T cell receptor beta chain was documented in a study of T cells after yellow fever vaccination. Study context: The authors prepared low-cell-number fractions using SMART-Seq v4 Ultra Low Input.

As TCR cDNA was made by 5'RACE template switching, a universal primer site and UMIs were added. Each CDR3 protein is one row after TCRdb ran MiXCR on the 5' RACE reads. The repertoire includes about 220,000 distinct CDR3 sequences, roughly 3% of them detected once, and roughly 3% sits in the top ten. V dropped 9 bases and J dropped 7 bases, with 13 bases sitting between them. This CDR3 has 12 amino acids. Source: CD4+ T cells sorted from PBMCs, taken 10 days after the yellow fever booster vaccination. The gene calls are TRBV12-3 or TRBV12-4 and TRBJ1-5; D not resolved. The clonotype was recovered from a man aged 18 to 30 who received the YFV17D yellow fever vaccine. The chain's CDR3 is CASKLENQPQHF. The CDR3 nucleotides are TGTGCCAGTAAGTTGGAAAACCAGCCCCAGCATTTT.